A single sample gave rise to the 5 T cell receptor beta chains below, sequenced in a study of molecular identifiers for immune sequencing clone quantification. TCRdb re-analysed the PCR reads in MiXCR, keeping a single row per CDR3 protein. The table includes around 54,000 distinct CDR3 sequences, approximately 25% detected once. The specimen was naive CD8+ T cells from blood, with Jurkat cell RNA spiked in. Indicated subset: FACS-sorted CD8+CD4-CCR7+CD45RA+ naive T cells. The origin of the receptors is a human donor in good health. Some libraries in this study had Jurkat cell RNA spiked in.

Turning to this clonotype: As the CDR3 is not closed by the conserved phenylalanine or tryptophan, this likely results from a read error. This chain uses TRBV7-9 with TRBJ2-3; no reliable D call. V was trimmed by 5 bases and J by 3 bases, leaving 9 bases between them. CDR1 is SEHNR, CDR2 FQNEAQ, per germline (reference sequence). This CDR3 spans 13 amino acids. The CDR3: CASSETPTDTQYL. For the CDR3, the DNA is TGTGCCAGCAGCGAGACCCCAACAGATACGCAGTATTTA.

The chain has TRBV6-1 and TRBJ2-3; D is possibly TRBD2 (6 bases). The CDR3 consists of 17 residues. The V gene's germline CDR1 is MNHNS and CDR2 SASEGT. Trimming shortened V by 7 bases and J by 2 bases, and 22 bases separated the two germline ends. CDR3: CASIAPAGFRITDTQYF. The CDR3 region has the DNA TGTGCCAGCATTGCCCCAGCGGGCTTCAGGATCACAGATACGCAGTATTTT.

The chain recombines TRBV19 with TRBJ2-1; D is ambiguous. The V gene's germline CDR1 is LNHDA and CDR2 SQIVND (reference sequence). Trimming stripped 7 bases from V and 1 base from J, with 11 bases between. The CDR3 has 14 amino acids. The CDR3 loop is CASNQRPSYNEQFF. The CDR3 nucleotides are TGTGCCAGTAACCAGCGTCCATCCTACAATGAGCAGTTCTTC. Combining the CDR3 with reference TRBV19 and TRBJ2-1 gives the whole variable domain DGGITQSPKYLFRKEGQNVTLSCEQNLNHDAMYWYRQDPGQGLRLIYYSQIVNDFQKGDIAEGYSVSREKKESFPLTVTSAQKNPTAFYLCASNQRPSYNEQFFGPGTRLTVL.

On this clonotype itself: Possible read error: a much larger clone is one base away. This chain connects TRBV7-9 to TRBJ2-3; D assignment may be TRBD1 or TRBD2 (6 bases each). Germline V gene data show CDR1 as SEHNR and CDR2 as FQNEAQ (reference sequence). The CDR3 runs to 16 residues. CDR3 coding DNA: TGTGCCAGCAGCTCCCCGGGGGCCCCTGACACAGATGCGCAGTATTTT. Translation gives CASSSPGAPDTDAQYF.

This clonotype was seen at least ten times. The rearrangement links TRBV12-3 or TRBV12-4 to TRBJ2-2, with no clear D. V lost 8 bases and J lost 2, with 9 bases in between. The CDR3 is made up of 13 amino acids. CDR3 bases: TGTGCCAGCTTAGCCATAAACACCGGGGAGCTGTTTTTT. This encodes CASLAINTGELFF.